This TCR beta chain stems from a study of shared clonotypes between healthy human individuals. In the authors' methods: Filtering of immunoSEQ junctional sequences could not match full-length read filtering. The repertoire was sequenced with immunoSEQ multiplex PCR; TCRdb's copy has only in-frame clones and lacks some. V, J and clone size derive from that table, while D and trimming were established from the DNA sequence. Of roughly 2.6 million clones in the sample, approximately 94% were seen once. Investigators divided CD4+ cells into CD45RA+ naive and CD45RA-negative memory subsets. The CDR3 extends over 14 amino acids. The J segment lost 5 bases and the V segment lost 5 bases, leaving 11 bases of the junction unmatched. Per the germline V gene, CDR1 is GTSNPN and CDR2 is SVGIG (reference sequence).

The genes are TRBV30 and TRBJ2-5, with 7 bases lining up with TRBD1. Input material: naive CD4+ T cells sorted from blood. As to subset: CD45RA+ positively selected. This clonotype was obtained from a young man in good health. The CDR3 is CAWVKTGTMETQYF. The CDR3 DNA sequence: TGTGCCTGGGTTAAGACAGGGACGATGGAGACCCAGTACTTC.